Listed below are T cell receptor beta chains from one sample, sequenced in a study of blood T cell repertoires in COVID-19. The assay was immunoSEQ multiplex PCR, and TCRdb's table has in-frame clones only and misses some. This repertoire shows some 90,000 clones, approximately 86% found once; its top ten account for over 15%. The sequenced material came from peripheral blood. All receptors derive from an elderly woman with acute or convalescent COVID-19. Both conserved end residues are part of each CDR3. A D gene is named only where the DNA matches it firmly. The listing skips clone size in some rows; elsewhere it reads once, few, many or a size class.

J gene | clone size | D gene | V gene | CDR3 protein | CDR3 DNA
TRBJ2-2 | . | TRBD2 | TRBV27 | CASSFWGGNTGELFF | TGTGCCAGCAGTTTTTGGGGGGGGAACACCGGGGAGCTGTTTTTT
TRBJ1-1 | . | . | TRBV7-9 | CASNRGGARIKNTEAFF | TGTGCCAGCAACCGTGGGGGGGCGCGGATTAAGAACACTGAAGCTTTCTTT
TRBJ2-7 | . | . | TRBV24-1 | CATSPGFQGEQYF | TGTGCCACCAGTCCAGGGTTCCAGGGCGAGCAGTACTTC
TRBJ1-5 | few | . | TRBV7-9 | CASSRQGSNQPQHF | TGTGCCAGCAGCCGCCAGGGTAGCAATCAGCCCCAGCATTTT
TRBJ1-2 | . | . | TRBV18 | CASSEGLGYGYTF | TGTGCCAGCTCGGAGGGTCTAGGCTATGGCTACACCTTC
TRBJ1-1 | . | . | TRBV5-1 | CASSLDRYTEAFF | TGCGCCAGCAGCCTCGACAGGTACACTGAAGCTTTCTTT
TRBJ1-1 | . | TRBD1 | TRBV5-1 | CASTEQGAVNTEAFF | TGCGCCAGCACGGAACAGGGGGCAGTGAACACTGAAGCTTTCTTT
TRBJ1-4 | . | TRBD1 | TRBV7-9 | CASSFDRDSYEKLFF | TGTGCCAGCAGCTTCGACCGGGACAGCTATGAAAAACTGTTTTTT
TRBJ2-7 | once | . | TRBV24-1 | CATSDSSEGTYEQYF | TGTGCCACCAGTGATTCCTCGGAGGGGACCTACGAGCAGTACTTC
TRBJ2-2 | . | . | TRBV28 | CASSLPRRGLFTGELFF | TGTGCCAGCAGTTTACCCCGGAGGGGACTCTTCACCGGGGAGCTGTTTTTT
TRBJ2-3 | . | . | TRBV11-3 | CASSLDSGEMADTQYF | TGTGCCAGCAGCTTAGATTCGGGGGAAATGGCAGATACGCAGTATTTT